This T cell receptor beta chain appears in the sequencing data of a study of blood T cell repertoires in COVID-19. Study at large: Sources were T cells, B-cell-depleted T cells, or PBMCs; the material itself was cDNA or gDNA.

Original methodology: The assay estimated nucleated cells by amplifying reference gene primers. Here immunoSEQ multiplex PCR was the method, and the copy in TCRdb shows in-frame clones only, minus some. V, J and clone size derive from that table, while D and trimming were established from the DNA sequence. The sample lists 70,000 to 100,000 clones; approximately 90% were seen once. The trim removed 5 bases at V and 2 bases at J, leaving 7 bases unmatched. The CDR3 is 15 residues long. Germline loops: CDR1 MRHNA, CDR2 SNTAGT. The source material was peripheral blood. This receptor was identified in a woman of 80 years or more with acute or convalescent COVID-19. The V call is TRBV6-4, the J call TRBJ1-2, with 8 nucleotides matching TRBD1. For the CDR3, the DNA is TGTGCCAGCAGTCTTGGGACAGGCGGAAACTATGGCTACACCTTC. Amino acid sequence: CASSLGTGGNYGYTF.